This record looks at one T cell receptor (beta chain) sequence and its context. Its antigen is not identified. The protocol was immunoSEQ multiplex PCR, while the TCRdb copy is restricted to in-frame clones and leaves out a portion. The profile shows 250,000 to 300,000 clones, approximately 86% of them singletons. The source of the sample is a study of cytomegalovirus exposure and HLA in healthy donors. Turning to the study itself: The approximately 120 validation repertoires, a later analysis reported, used the same platform as the approximately 670 repertoires from the first cohort.

Points from the study as a whole: Rarity marked most TCR sequences, yet some public TCRs occurred in many donors. Confirmation in vitro established that a few CMV-associated chains were specific for CMV antigens. TCR beta chains numbering roughly 150 were designated cytomegalovirus-associated.

From germline, CDR1 is MNHEY and CDR2 SVGAGI. The V segment lost 5 bases and the J segment 3 bases; nucleotides outside the gene matches: 4. The CDR3 length is 13 residues. The source of this sequence is a woman aged 18-35 years in good health and CMV-seronegative. This sequence joins TRBV6-5 and TRBJ2-7; 7 nucleotides align to TRBD1. Sequences were obtained from PBMCs. The CDR3 reads CASSIRGSYEQYF. DNA for the CDR3: TGTGCCAGCAGTATCAGGGGGAGCTACGAGCAGTACTTC.